This T cell receptor (beta chain) is from a study of blood T cell repertoires in COVID-19. Study context: COVID-19 samples, acute and convalescent, were from the United States, Italy and Spain.

In Seattle, patients joined the study during active infection and were tracked longitudinally. In the original processing: Counts of nucleated cells, estimated from reference gene primer amplification, were obtained. Here immunoSEQ multiplex PCR was the method, and the copy in TCRdb shows in-frame clones only, minus some. V, J and clone size are taken as reported in that table, and D and trimming were inferred from the DNA itself. This table holds roughly 250,000 clones, approximately 85% found once. Sequenced sample: peripheral blood. The receptor was derived from a human donor with COVID-19, enrolled during active disease. The donor label of this sample is uncertain.

CDR3 bases: TGCGCCAGCAGCTCCCTAAGCGGGAGGGACGATGAGCAGTTCTTC. This codes for CASSSLSGRDDEQFF. The chain combines TRBV5-1 with TRBJ2-1, with TRBD2 matching 10 bases. V gave up 3 bases and J gave up 8 bases; unmatched junction bases: 8. Germline V gene lookup returns CDR1 SGHRS and CDR2 YFSETQ. The CDR3 totals 15 residues.